The present T cell receptor beta chain was sequenced within a study of memory CD8 T cells in hepatitis C reinfection. Across the study: After reinfection, a couple of primary-infection resolvers became chronically infected. Peak reinfection sampling occurred 3 to 8 weeks after detected reinfection. HCV reinfection: RNA-positive following two negative tests at least 60 days apart.

Here immunoSEQ multiplex PCR was the method, and the copy in TCRdb shows in-frame clones only, minus some. Among 40,000 to 45,000 clones listed, approximately 87% were seen once. The time point was: peak reinfection, 3 to 8 weeks after reinfection detection. Sorted cells were sequenced directly ex vivo without any in vitro expansion. Donors came from people who inject drugs enrolled in HEPCO, Canada. The germline gives CDR1 MNHNY, CDR2 SVGAGI (reference sequence). The length of the CDR3 is 16 residues. This clonotype originated in a man aged 18-30 years with hepatitis C virus infection. Sample: naive CD8+ T cells sorted from blood. The gene calls are TRBV6-6 and TRBJ2-7; 9 bases fit TRBD2. The tail of the sequence fits TRBJ2-1 better, so the J call may be wrong. The DNA for the CDR3 is TGTGCCAGCGGCGGGAGGGGCCCGAGCTCCTACAATGAGCAGTTCTTC. It yields the protein CASGGRGPSSYNEQFF.